The 27 T cell receptor beta chains below all came from one sample that was sequenced in a study of T-cell memory formation after mild COVID-19. TCRdb ran MiXCR on the 5' RACE reads and lists one entry per CDR3 protein. The sample consists of 45,000 to 65,000 distinct CDR3 sequences, approximately 9% of them appearing once. The sample taken for sequencing was PBMCs or a T cell subset sorted from them (not recorded which). These receptors all stem from an adult woman who had mild COVID-19 (a few samples of this study predate the infection). Cell type and time point are not known.

There are many counts of this clonotype. The V call is TRBV25-1, the J call TRBJ2-7; the D is unclear. This CDR3 contains 11 residues. Trimming stripped 2 bases from V and 6 bases from J, with 5 bases between. The V gene's germline CDR1 is MGHDK and CDR2 SYGVNS. CDR3 region: CASSEGIEQYF. DNA for the CDR3: TGTGCCAGCAGTGAAGGGATCGAGCAGTACTTC.

This clonotype was picked up a small number of times. This chain uses TRBV24-1 with TRBJ2-2; 7 bases line up with TRBD1. The CDR3 runs 17 residues. CDR1 and CDR2 (germline): KGHDR, SFDVKD. The junction had 9 bases not matched to a gene; V was cut back by 2 bases and J by 4 bases. CDR3 DNA: TGTGCCACCAGTGATTCGATTCACAGGGGTAGCACCGGGGAGCTGTTTTTT. Translated, it gives CATSDSIHRGSTGELFF.

This clonotype was seen repeatedly, ten times or more. This chain links TRBV24-1 with TRBJ2-5; D gene unclear. The germline V and J ends were trimmed by 9 bases and 6 bases, with 7 bases remaining between them. CDR1 is KGHDR, CDR2 SFDVKD, per germline. The length of the CDR3 is 10 residues. CDR3 bases: TGTGCCACCGTCCACAAGACCCAGTACTTC. The encoded protein is CATVHKTQYF.

This chain uses TRBV5-1 with TRBJ1-1; no firm D call. This CDR3 is built from 14 residues. The V gene's germline CDR1 is SGHRS and CDR2 YFSETQ. The ends were cut back, 4 bases at V and 1 base at J, with 11 bases in the middle. The CDR3 sequence is CASSPNKGNTEAFF. Written as DNA, the CDR3 is TGCGCCAGCAGCCCCAACAAGGGGAACACTGAAGCTTTCTTT. The whole variable domain, filled in from reference TRBV5-1 and TRBJ1-1, reads KAGVTQTPRYLIKTRGQQVTLSCSPISGHRSVSWYQQTPGQGLQFLFEYFSETQRNKGNFPGRFSGRQFSNSRSEMNVSTLELGDSALYLCASSPNKGNTEAFFGQGTRLTVV.

This clonotype was seen a few times. V is TRBV19 and J is TRBJ2-3; 9 positions match TRBD2. Losses at the gene ends were 4 bases for V and 5 bases for J; bases not matched to a gene: 4. Per germline, CDR1 LNHDA and CDR2 SQIVND (reference sequence). This CDR3 contains 14 residues. The CDR3 reads CASSTAGGRDTQYF. The DNA for the CDR3 is TGTGCCAGTAGTACGGCGGGGGGGCGAGATACGCAGTATTTT.

This clonotype was counted only a few times. The chain uses TRBV5-1 and TRBJ2-1; 12 bases map to TRBD2. The trim removed 0 bases at V and 6 bases at J, leaving 4 bases unmatched. The CDR3 covers 16 residues. The germline V gene encodes CDR1 SGHRS and CDR2 YFSETQ. CDR3: CASSLELAGGVNEQFF. As DNA, the CDR3 is TGCGCCAGCAGCTTGGAACTAGCGGGAGGCGTCAATGAGCAGTTCTTC.

This clonotype came up a few times. V is TRBV7-2 and J is TRBJ1-6; D remains unclear. There are 15 residues in the CDR3. V gave up 0 bases and J gave up 7 bases, with 10 bases separating them. Germline CDR1 SGHTA, CDR2 FQGNSA. The CDR3 sequence: CASSLAGVRNSPLHF. CDR3 nucleotide sequence: TGTGCCAGCAGCTTAGCCGGGGTCCGGAATTCACCCCTCCACTTT.

The V and J genes are TRBV3-1 and TRBJ2-3; 7 positions match TRBD2. V lost 4 bases to trimming and J lost 6 bases; unmatched junction nucleotides: 10. This CDR3 contains 15 residues. Germline loops: CDR1 LGHDT, CDR2 YNNKEL (reference sequence). CDR3 residues: CASSPYGGGRDTQYF. The CDR3, as DNA: TGTGCCAGCAGCCCCTACGGCGGGGGACGGGATACGCAGTATTTT.

This chain links TRBV6-1 with TRBJ2-7; 15 nucleotides align to TRBD2. This CDR3 spans 16 amino acids. Germline trimming cut 1 base from V and 6 bases from J; bases unmatched to any gene: 4. Germline values: CDR1 MNHNS, CDR2 SASEGT. CDR3 bases: TGTGCCAGCAGTGAAGGGGGGGGACTAGCGGGAGGCGAGCAGTACTTC. Its protein product is CASSEGGGLAGGEQYF.

This clonotype was detected many times. The gene calls are TRBV10-3 and TRBJ2-3; D could derive from TRBD1 or TRBD2 (6 bases each). Germline CDR1 reads ENHRY; CDR2 reads SYGVKD. The CDR3 covers 15 residues. V was trimmed by 5 bases and J by 7 bases, leaving 19 bases between them. CDR3 bases: TGTGCCATCAGTACCGACAGGTCCGGAGGGAATACGCAGTATTTT. Its protein product is CAISTDRSGGNTQYF.

A few counts support this clonotype. V usage is TRBV20-1 and J usage is TRBJ2-7, with a tentative D call TRBD1 (6 bases). The CDR3 is made up of 13 amino acids. V lost 5 bases and J lost 7, with 18 bases in between. The V gene's germline CDR1 is DFQATT and CDR2 SNEGSKA (reference sequence). The CDR3 DNA reads as TGCAGTGCTTCTGTTACCGGGACACCTGAGCAGTACTTC. This encodes CSASVTGTPEQYF.

The chain joins TRBV4-2 to TRBJ2-2; D may correspond to TRBD1 or TRBD2 (6 bases each). Germline loops: CDR1 LGHNA, CDR2 YNFKEQ. CDR3 length: 14 amino acids. V lost 1 base to trimming and J lost 7 bases, with 10 bases between them. Written as DNA, the CDR3 is TGTGCCAGCAGCCAAGGGGGGGCTAGCGGGGAGCTGTTTTTT. The encoded protein is CASSQGGASGELFF.

This clonotype showed up just a few times. The J gene is TRBJ2-3, the V gene TRBV24-1; no clear D gene. V was pared by 4 bases and J by 0 bases, with 13 bases between. Germline V gives CDR1 KGHDR, CDR2 SFDVKD. CDR3 length equals 16 residues. The CDR3 loop is CATSDLGPGSTDTQYF. The CDR3 nucleotides are TGTGCCACCAGTGACCTAGGCCCTGGAAGCACAGATACGCAGTATTTT.

The genes are TRBV9 and TRBJ2-6, with D unclear. CDR1 is SGDLS and CDR2 is YYNGEE in the germline V gene. Trimming took 2 bases from V and 3 from J, leaving 6 bases between them. The CDR3 is 14 residues long. The CDR3, as DNA: TGTGCCAGCAGCGTCAGGCTTGGGGCCAACGTCCTGACTTTC. Translation: CASSVRLGANVLTF.

The CDR3 sequence is CASSFGRASGSYEQFF. CDR3 bases: TGTGCCAGCAGCTTCGGTCGGGCTAGCGGGAGCTATGAGCAGTTCTTC. The chain uses TRBV7-3 and TRBJ2-1, with TRBD2 matching 10 bases. The ends lost 3 bases at V and 8 bases at J; junction bases unmatched: 10. Germline CDR1 SGHTA, CDR2 FQGTGA. This CDR3 spans 16 amino acids.

This chain's CDR3 is CSARDRSWLKETQYF. For the CDR3, the DNA is TGCAGTGCTAGAGATAGAAGTTGGCTAAAAGAGACCCAGTACTTC. This rearrangement joins TRBV20-1 to TRBJ2-5; D uncertain. The CDR3 has 15 residues. The V gene's germline CDR1 is DFQATT and CDR2 SNEGSKA (reference sequence). Trimming stripped 0 bases from V and 3 bases from J, with 14 bases between.

This clonotype was counted only a few times. This sequence joins TRBV27 and TRBJ2-7; D call uncertain. The CDR3 extends over 15 amino acids. Germline-derived CDR1 and CDR2 are MNHEY and SMNVEV (reference sequence). Trimming removed 3 bases at V and 1 base at J, with 13 bases between. The CDR3 DNA reads as TGTGCCAGCAGTTTGAAGTGGGGTGGATCCTACGAGCAGTACTTC. Its translation: CASSLKWGGSYEQYF.

This clonotype was found many times. J is TRBJ2-5 and V is TRBV7-2; D is unresolved. CDR3 length: 12 amino acids. Trimming left V 5 bases short and J 13 bases short, with 17 bases between. Germline V gene data show CDR1 as SGHTA and CDR2 as FQGNSA. The CDR3 sequence: CASSPPGQSLYF. CDR3 coding DNA: TGTGCCAGCAGCCCCCCTGGGCAGTCCCTGTACTTC. The full variable domain, with the rest looked up from reference TRBV7-2 and TRBJ2-5, is GAGVSQSPSNKVTEKGKDVELRCDPISGHTALYWYRQSLGQGLEFLIYFQGNSAPDKSGLPSDRFSAERTGGSVSTLTIQRTQQEDSAVYLCASSPPGQSLYFGPGTRLLVL.

This clonotype was counted a few times. J is TRBJ2-7 and V is TRBV6-2 or TRBV6-3; 8 bases match TRBD1. J gave up 3 bases and V 6 bases, and 10 bases lay outside the gene matches. Germline-derived CDR1 and CDR2 are MNHEY and SVGEGT. There are 15 residues in the CDR3. DNA for the CDR3: TGTGCCAGCAGCCACTACGGGACAGGACTCTACGAGCAGTACTTC. Translating it yields CASSHYGTGLYEQYF.

This clonotype occurred many times. The J gene is TRBJ2-5, the V gene TRBV20-1, with a possible D match to TRBD2 (7 bases). Deletions cut 6 bases from V and 5 bases from J, with 22 bases between. The germline gives CDR1 DFQATT, CDR2 SNEGSKA (reference sequence). The length of the CDR3 is 15 residues. The CDR3 DNA is TGCAGTGCCACCCAGACAGGCCGGGGGGTGGAGACCCAGTACTTC. Its protein product is CSATQTGRGVETQYF.

The genes are TRBV19 and TRBJ2-1, with 11 bases identical to TRBD2. This CDR3 has 15 amino acids. With V trimmed by 6 bases and J by 9 bases, 10 bases remained unmatched. CDR1 LNHDA and CDR2 SQIVND come from the germline V gene (reference sequence). CDR3 protein: CASSVTSGIGGEQFF. CDR3 DNA: TGTGCCAGTAGCGTGACTAGCGGGATCGGTGGTGAGCAGTTCTTC.

The chain employs TRBV19 and TRBJ2-3, with D uncertain. Germline V CDR1 and CDR2: LNHDA, SQIVND (reference sequence). V shed 4 bases and J shed 1 base, with 9 bases lying between them. The CDR3 loop spans 14 amino acids. This chain's CDR3 is CASSSLLGTDTQYF. The CDR3 coding sequence is TGTGCCAGTAGTAGCCTGCTGGGCACAGATACGCAGTATTTT.

The sample holds a few counts of this clonotype. The rearrangement joins TRBV20-1 to TRBJ1-1, with D unclear. Germline V CDR1 and CDR2: DFQATT, SNEGSKA (reference sequence). The CDR3 consists of 14 residues. Trimming shortened V by 3 bases and J by 4 bases, and 15 bases separated the two germline ends. The CDR3 region has the DNA TGCAGTGCTAGGCATGGGCTGTGGGGCACTGAAGCTTTCTTT. Amino acids: CSARHGLWGTEAFF.

This clonotype came up a few times. V usage is TRBV12-3 or TRBV12-4 and J usage is TRBJ2-5; D unresolved. Deletions cut 0 bases from V and 2 bases from J, with 7 bases between. This CDR3 has 14 amino acids. The CDR3 sequence: CASSLAPIQETQYF. DNA for the CDR3: TGTGCCAGCAGTTTAGCGCCTATTCAAGAGACCCAGTACTTC.

This clonotype was detected ten times or more. The chain uses TRBV10-2 and TRBJ2-5; 7 positions match TRBD2. Per the germline V gene, CDR1 is WSHSY and CDR2 is SAAADI. V lost 8 bases and J lost 3; bases outside the gene matches: 6. The CDR3 runs to 13 residues. The chain's CDR3 is CASASSGKETQYF. The DNA of the CDR3 is TGCGCCAGCGCCTCTAGCGGAAAAGAGACCCAGTACTTC.

This chain joins TRBV6-6 and TRBJ1-6; TRBD1 matches 12 bases. Looked up from germline, CDR1 is MNHNY and CDR2 is SVGAGI (reference sequence). This CDR3 contains 15 residues. Unmatched junction bases numbered 1, after V lost 0 bases and J lost 10 bases. The CDR3 sequence: CASSYSGTGGSPLHF. Written as DNA, the CDR3 is TGTGCCAGCAGTTACTCCGGGACAGGGGGCTCACCCCTCCACTTT.

In its sample, this clonotype was seen many times. The chain has TRBV6-6 and TRBJ2-3, with D perhaps TRBD2 (7 bases). The CDR3 covers 15 residues. Germline CDR1 and CDR2: MNHNY and SVGAGI (reference sequence). V was clipped by 2 bases and J by 0 bases, with 9 bases between them. The CDR3 DNA is TGTGCCAGCAGTTACCGGGGGGCAAGCACAGATACGCAGTATTTT. This codes for CASSYRGASTDTQYF.